What follows is one T cell receptor (beta chain) and its context. TEMRA cells were enriched by FACS, while CD8+ and CD4+ T cells were obtained through a negative isolation that was performed magnetically. The RNA input was about 0.5 to 1 ug, and it was reverse transcribed with random hexamers. Multiplex immunoSEQ PCR targeted 54 Vbeta and 13 Jbeta TCR beta segments. TCRdb recomputed calls from the immunoSEQ multiplex PCR reads with MiXCR, one row per CDR3 protein. The data show about 100,000 distinct CDR3 sequences, nearly 97% seen once. This specimen comes from a study of CD8 T cells in Susac syndrome. Study-wide background: Sequencing included Susac syndrome patients, over 5 of them with active disease and fewer than 10 in remission.

The source material was CD8+ T cells from PBMCs. The sequence derives from a human donor with Susac syndrome.

CDR3: CSAHDGLKGYGYTF. CDR3 sequence (DNA): TGCAGTGCTCACGACGGACTTAAGGGCTATGGCTACACCTTC. The chain couples TRBV20-1 to TRBJ1-2; no reliable D call. The V end lost 5 bases, the J end lost 4 bases, and 17 bases lay between the germline ends. This CDR3 contains 14 residues. CDR1 is DFQATT, CDR2 SNEGSKA, per germline (reference sequence).